This T cell receptor beta chain came from a study of MAIT cells during Salmonella Paratyphi A infection (dated by TCRdb to about 2017). Study-wide context: A single dose of 1-5x10^3 CFU of S. Paratyphi A strain NVGH308 was swallowed by adult volunteers aged 18 to 60. Starting at diagnosis, the diagnosed volunteers took ciprofloxacin 500 mg twice daily for 14 days. Overall results and qualifications from the work: Compared with healthy controls, diagnosed volunteers had more expansion or contraction among the top five MAIT clonotypes (0.53 versus 0.13), a finding that suggests the repertoire is reshaped by infection. A significant decrease in the space occupied by over-represented MAIT clonotypes was found from baseline to mid-infection (roughly 0.17 to 0.10), whereas no significant post-infection difference was found. Although the availability of volunteer samples limited sample sizes, the sizes were judged adequate for detecting differences between groups. MAIT TRBV usage was oligoclonal, favouring TRBV20 and TRBV6, and appeared unchanged by infection.

The CDR3 runs 15 amino acids, cysteine and phenylalanine included. The only DNA kept is the CDR3, 45 bases in frame from the first base. Trimming leaves V shorter by 8 bases and J shorter by 1 base, with the junction holding 11 bases beyond the gene matches. Library preparation employed 5' RACE. TCRbeta was amplified in two rounds of PCR using Phusion High-Fidelity polymerase, and the primers added sample-specific barcodes. TCRbeta libraries were made through template-switch cDNA synthesis using SMARTScribe reverse transcriptase and a TRBC-specific primer. After barcoding, samples were pooled and then prepared using the NEBNext Ultra DNA Library Prep Kit for Illumina. Sequencing of libraries was performed on an Illumina MiSeq with the MiSeq reagent kit v2, 300 cycles. The paper's processing steps were these. Jemultiplexer demultiplexed the reads by barcode, and MiTCR with default parameters aligned the reads. VDJtools removed non-functional sequences, and clonotypes were defined by amino acid sequence, with clonotype frequencies based on assigned sequence reads. In the clonal space homeostasis analysis, clonotypes were grouped by frequency into over-represented (0.05-1), large, medium and small bins. Clones were called with MiXCR by TCRdb after fastp trimmed the public reads at Q25, and only in-frame beta chains were retained. Records with the same CDR3 protein are collapsed into one entry carrying the most frequent genes and DNA. These V and J calls originate from TCRdb's pipeline instead of the authors' own analysis. The sample table contains under 850 distinct CDR3 sequences; only one count was recorded for 16% of them. The ten largest clones add up to roughly 32% of the sample.

Points on this clonotype: This clone's antigen is unknown. No per-base quality is available; no much larger clone lies one base away.

What the time point label conveys for this sample: mid-infection, around enteric fever diagnosis. MAIT cells were defined as Valpha7.2+ CD161+ T cells and were identified and sorted by flow cytometry. Circulating MAIT cell TCRbeta repertoires were profiled longitudinally in over 5 volunteers in whom enteric fever developed after controlled oral challenge with live Salmonella Paratyphi A. Every diagnosed volunteer provided MAIT cell samples at pre-infection, mid-infection and post-infection timepoints. Enteric fever was diagnosed on the basis of Paratyphi A bacteremia and/or persistent fever above 38 degrees C lasting more than 12 hours. Challenged volunteers were diagnosed with infection sometime between day 4 and day 7 after challenge. For RNA extraction, between about 5,000 and 11,000 MAIT cells per sample were sorted directly into RNAqueous-Micro lysis buffer. Lymphoprep gradient centrifugation was used to isolate peripheral blood mononuclear cells from both the blood samples and the leukocyte cones. Cells were sorted on either a BD FACSAria Fusion or a BD FACSAria III sorter.

The sequence came from a person aged 18-69 years who was deliberately infected with Salmonella Paratyphi A in a paratyphoid fever challenge study. The sequence joins TRBV12-3 or TRBV12-4 to TRBJ2-7; 7 bases in between match TRBD2. Sequences were derived from MAIT cells from blood, sampled at the middle sampling point of the challenge study. CDR3 region: CASGARGDVSYEQYF. DNA sequence: TGTGCCAGCGGAGCCCGGGGGGACGTGTCCTACGAGCAGTACTTC.